Each of the 5 T cell receptor beta chains below was sequenced from the same sample in a study of blood T cell repertoires in COVID-19. Using immunoSEQ multiplex PCR, the repertoire was profiled, and TCRdb retains in-frame clones only, with some absent. The table includes around 280,000 clones, 86% detected once. The sequencing input was peripheral blood. These receptors all stem from a woman aged 30 to 39 who had recovered from COVID-19.

In DNA, the CDR3 is TGTGCCAGCAGCCAAGGCAGGAAATCACCCCTCCACTTT. Its protein is CASSQGRKSPLHF. The chain uses TRBV3-1 (or the pseudogene TRBV3-2) and TRBJ1-6; D unclear. From germline, CDR1 is LGHDT and CDR2 YNNKEL (reference sequence). This CDR3 is 13 amino acids long. V lost 1 base, J lost 10 bases, and 8 bases lay in between.

The chain uses TRBV5-4 and TRBJ1-1, with TRBD1 identical over 11 bases. The CDR3 has 13 residues. The junction had 0 bases not matched to a gene; V was cut back by 5 bases and J by 3 bases. Looked up from germline, CDR1 is SGHNT and CDR2 is YYREEE (reference sequence). CDR3 in amino acids: CASRGQGDTEAFF. In DNA, the CDR3 is TGTGCCAGCAGGGGACAGGGGGACACTGAAGCTTTCTTT.

This clone was found many times. The chain joins TRBV4-1 to TRBJ1-1, with a weak D call TRBD1 (6 bases). Germline V CDR1 and CDR2: MGHRA, YSYEKL. V lost 4 bases, J lost 3 bases, and 15 bases lay in between. CDR3 size: 15 residues. The CDR3 DNA follows: TGCGCCAGCAGCCTATACAGGGATAGTGACACTGAAGCTTTCTTT. Protein product: CASSLYRDSDTEAFF.

This chain links TRBV19 with TRBJ1-2, with a tentative D call TRBD1 (5 bases). The germline V and J ends were trimmed by 10 bases and 5 bases, with 20 bases remaining between them. CDR3 length: 14 residues. Germline-derived CDR1 and CDR2 are LNHDA and SQIVND (reference sequence). CDR3 DNA sequence: TGTGCCACCAACTCCGGCTGGGGGGGATATGGCTACACCTTC. Protein: CATNSGWGGYGYTF.

As for this clone: Other DNA sequences in the same sample also yield this CDR3. This chain joins TRBV27 and TRBJ2-3, with D unresolved. The germline V gene has CDR1 MNHEY and CDR2 SMNVEV (reference sequence). Trimming took off 5 bases at V and 1 base at J, with 7 bases between the two ends. The CDR3 length is 13 residues. The CDR3 coding sequence is TGTGCCAGCAGTCTACTGGGCACAGATACGCAGTATTTT. Its translation is CASSLLGTDTQYF.